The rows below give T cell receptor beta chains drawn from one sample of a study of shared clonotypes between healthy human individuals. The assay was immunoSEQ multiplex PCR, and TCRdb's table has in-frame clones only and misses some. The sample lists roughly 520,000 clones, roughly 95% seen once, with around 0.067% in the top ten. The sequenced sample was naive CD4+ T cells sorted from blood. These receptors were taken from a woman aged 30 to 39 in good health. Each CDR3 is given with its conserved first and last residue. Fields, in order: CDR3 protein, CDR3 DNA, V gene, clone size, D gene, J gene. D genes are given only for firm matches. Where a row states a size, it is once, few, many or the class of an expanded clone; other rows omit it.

CASSYSGSYNEQFF	TGTGCCAGCAGTTACAGCGGGTCCTACAATGAGCAGTTCTTC	TRBV6-6	NA	NA	TRBJ2-1
CASSQWEDGEQYF	TGTGCCAGCAGCCAATGGGAGGACGGCGAGCAGTACTTC	TRBV6-5	NA	NA	TRBJ2-7
CASSPEPGWNTEAFF	TGCGCCAGCAGCCCGGAGCCGGGGTGGAACACTGAAGCTTTCTTT	TRBV5-1	NA	NA	TRBJ1-1
CASSIGPGLAGGQETQYF	TGTGCCAGTAGTATAGGCCCCGGACTAGCGGGAGGCCAAGAGACCCAGTACTTC	TRBV19	NA	TRBD2	TRBJ2-5
CASSGTGGHSYEQYF	TGTGCCAGCAGTGGGACAGGGGGCCACTCCTACGAGCAGTACTTC	TRBV6-5	NA	TRBD1	TRBJ2-7
CASSPDSYGYTF	TGTGCCAGCAGCCCCGACAGCTATGGCTACACCTTC	TRBV14	NA	NA	TRBJ1-2
CASSHLGQGNQPQHF	TGTGCCAGCAGCCACCTAGGACAGGGCAATCAGCCCCAGCATTTT	TRBV4-2	NA	TRBD1	TRBJ1-5
CSAREETQYF	TGCAGTGCTAGGGAGGAGACCCAGTACTTC	TRBV20-1	NA	NA	TRBJ2-5
CASSLGGLGVYEQYF	TGTGCCAGCAGCTTAGGTGGCCTGGGGGTCTACGAGCAGTACTTC	TRBV7-2	NA	NA	TRBJ2-7
CASSLATSGFNTGELFF	TGTGCCAGCAGCTTAGCTACTAGCGGGTTCAACACCGGGGAGCTGTTTTTT	TRBV11-2	NA	TRBD2	TRBJ2-2
CAWSEHSNQPQHF	TGTGCCTGGAGTGAACATAGCAATCAGCCCCAGCATTTT	TRBV30	few	NA	TRBJ1-5
CAWNRAQAGGYTF	TGTGCCTGGAATCGGGCCCAGGCAGGTGGCTACACCTTC	TRBV30	NA	NA	TRBJ1-2
CASTTGAGVGTGELFF	TGCGCCAGCACAACAGGGGCGGGAGTGGGCACCGGGGAGCTGTTTTTT	TRBV5-1	NA	NA	TRBJ2-2
CASSLEWENTIYF	TGTGCCAGCAGCTTGGAATGGGAAAACACCATATATTTT	TRBV5-4	NA	NA	TRBJ1-3
CAISEVTHVSYNEQFF	TGTGCCATCAGTGAGGTAACCCATGTATCCTACAATGAGCAGTTCTTC	TRBV10-3	NA	NA	TRBJ2-1
CASSVQGYEQYF	TGTGCCAGCAGTGTACAGGGATACGAGCAGTACTTC	TRBV28	NA	NA	TRBJ2-7
CASRNRLGGEQYF	TGTGCCAGCAGGAACCGATTAGGGGGCGAGCAGTACTTC	TRBV28	NA	NA	TRBJ2-7
CASSNSTGGTEAFF	TGCGCCAGCAGCAACTCTACCGGGGGCACTGAAGCTTTCTTT	TRBV5-1	NA	NA	TRBJ1-1
CASSDQTQYF	TGTGCCAGCAGTGATCAGACGCAGTATTTT	TRBV2	NA	NA	TRBJ2-3
CASRARQGAGYEQYF	TGTGCCAGCAGAGCAAGACAGGGGGCGGGTTACGAGCAGTACTTC	TRBV6-5	NA	TRBD1	TRBJ2-7
CASSEAANTEAFF	TGTGCCAGCAGTGAGGCAGCAAACACTGAAGCTTTCTTT	TRBV6-4	NA	NA	TRBJ1-1
CSVGGPETQYF	TGCAGCGTTGGGGGGCCGGAGACCCAGTACTTC	TRBV29-1	once	NA	TRBJ2-5
CASRGTEKNGYTF	TGTGCCAGCAGGGGGACAGAGAAGAATGGCTACACCTTC	TRBV2	NA	TRBD1	TRBJ1-2
CAPKGGEKLFF	TGTGCCCCGAAGGGTGGGGAAAAACTGTTTTTT	TRBV27	NA	NA	TRBJ1-4
CASSKSGGWGTDTQYF	TGTGCCAGCAGCAAAAGTGGAGGGTGGGGCACAGATACGCAGTATTTT	TRBV9	NA	NA	TRBJ2-3
CASSPPQGNTQYF	TGTGCCAGCAGTCCCCCCCAGGGAAATACGCAGTATTTT	TRBV27	NA	NA	TRBJ2-3
CASSSWGLGYEQYF	TGTGCCAGCAGCAGCTGGGGACTAGGTTACGAGCAGTACTTC	TRBV5-4	NA	TRBD2	TRBJ2-7
CASSNQRGHRTEQYF	TGTGCCAGCAGTAACCAGAGGGGACACCGTACCGAGCAGTACTTC	TRBV27	once	NA	TRBJ2-7
CAISLSLAGGRDTQYF	TGTGCCATCTCGCTCTCACTAGCGGGAGGAAGGGATACGCAGTATTTT	TRBV28	NA	TRBD2	TRBJ2-3
CASSIAGGSTDTQYF	TGTGCCAGCAGTATAGCGGGAGGAAGCACAGATACGCAGTATTTT	TRBV6-4	NA	TRBD2	TRBJ2-3
CASSLNRETQYF	TGTGCCAGCAGCTTGAATAGGGAGACCCAGTACTTC	TRBV5-6	NA	NA	TRBJ2-5
CASSFRDTDTQYF	TGTGCCAGCAGCTTCCGGGACACAGATACGCAGTATTTT	TRBV5-4	NA	NA	TRBJ2-3
CASSLVGQEQETQYF	TGCGCCAGCAGCTTGGTAGGGCAGGAACAAGAGACCCAGTACTTC	TRBV5-1	NA	NA	TRBJ2-5
CASSLAGPPYEQYF	TGCGCCAGCAGCTTAGCGGGGCCCCCCTACGAGCAGTACTTC	TRBV5-1	NA	TRBD2	TRBJ2-7
CASSPVGIRYEQYF	TGTGCCAGCAGCCCCGTGGGTATTCGGTACGAGCAGTACTTC	TRBV28	NA	NA	TRBJ2-7
CASSRSGQIYEQYF	TGTGCCAGTAGTAGATCGGGACAAATCTACGAGCAGTACTTC	TRBV19	NA	NA	TRBJ2-7
CASREQGLNEQFF	TGTGCCAGCAGGGAACAGGGATTGAATGAGCAGTTCTTC	TRBV28	NA	NA	TRBJ2-1
CASSLGRTGGFRYEQYF	TGTGCCAGCAGCTTAGGTCGGACAGGGGGCTTCCGATACGAGCAGTACTTC	TRBV11-2	NA	TRBD1	TRBJ2-7
CASSLGTDTEAFF	TGCGCCAGCAGCTTGGGGACAGACACTGAAGCTTTCTTT	TRBV5-1	few	NA	TRBJ1-1
CASSWTSGVYEQYF	TGTGCCAGCAGTTGGACTAGCGGGGTCTACGAGCAGTACTTC	TRBV6-6	NA	TRBD2	TRBJ2-7
CASSYEGTSPYNEQFF	TGTGCCAGCAGCTACGAGGGGACTAGCCCCTACAATGAGCAGTTCTTC	TRBV11-3	NA	TRBD2	TRBJ2-1
CASSVRDGKTYNEQFF	TGTGCCAGCAGCGTAAGGGACGGAAAAACCTACAATGAGCAGTTCTTC	TRBV5-4	once	NA	TRBJ2-1